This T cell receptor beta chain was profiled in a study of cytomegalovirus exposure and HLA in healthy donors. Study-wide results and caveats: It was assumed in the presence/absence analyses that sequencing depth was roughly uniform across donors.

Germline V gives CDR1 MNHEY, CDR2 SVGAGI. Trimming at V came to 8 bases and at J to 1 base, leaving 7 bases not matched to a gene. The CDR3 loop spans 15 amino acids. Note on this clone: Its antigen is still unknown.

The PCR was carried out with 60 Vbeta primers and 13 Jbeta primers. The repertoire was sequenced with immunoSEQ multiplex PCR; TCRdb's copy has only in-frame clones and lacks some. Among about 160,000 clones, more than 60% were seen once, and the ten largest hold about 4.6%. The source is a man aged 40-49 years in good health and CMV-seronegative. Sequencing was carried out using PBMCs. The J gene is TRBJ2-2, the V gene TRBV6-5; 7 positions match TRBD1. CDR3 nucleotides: TGTGCCAGCGTCAAGGGGGCCGGGAACACCGGGGAGCTGTTTTTT. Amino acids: CASVKGAGNTGELFF.